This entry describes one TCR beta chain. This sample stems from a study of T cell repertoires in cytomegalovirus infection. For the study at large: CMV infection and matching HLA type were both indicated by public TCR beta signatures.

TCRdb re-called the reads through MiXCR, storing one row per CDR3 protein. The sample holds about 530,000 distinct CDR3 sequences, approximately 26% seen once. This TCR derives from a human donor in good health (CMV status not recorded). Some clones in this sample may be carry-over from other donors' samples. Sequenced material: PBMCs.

The CDR3 DNA is TGTGCCAGCAGCTCATATACTAGCTTCCACGAGCAGTACTTC. Amino acids: CASSSYTSFHEQYF. The chain combines TRBV7-9 with TRBJ2-7; D is possibly TRBD2 (6 bases). This CDR3 is built from 14 residues. The V and J ends lost 4 bases and 5 bases respectively, with 15 bases between them. The V gene's germline CDR1 is SEHNR and CDR2 FQNEAQ (reference sequence).